This is a list of T cell receptor beta chains from one sample in a study of blood T cell repertoires in COVID-19. Clones were read by immunoSEQ multiplex PCR, and TCRdb kept only the in-frame ones, dropping some. The sample yields roughly 260,000 clones, 86% seen once. The sequenced material came from PBMCs or T cells enriched from blood (not recorded which). These receptors all stem from a woman younger than 30 who had recovered from COVID-19. CDR3s include the opening cysteine and the closing phenylalanine or tryptophan. The D gene is left open where the match is weak. Part of the rows lack a size; the others show once, few, many or a class for expanded clones.

>17|TRBV10-3|TRBJ2-7|NA|NA
TGTGCCATCAGTGGCACTACGGGGGGCGGGAGTACCCCCGAGCAGTACTTC
CAISGTTGGGSTPEQYF
>15|TRBV29-1|TRBJ2-7|NA|NA
TGCAGCGTTGAAGATCGCACTGTAGGACAGCACGAGCAGTACTTC
CSVEDRTVGQHEQYF
>15|TRBV27|TRBJ2-7|TRBD1|NA
TGTGCCAGCAGCTCGACAGGGGGCGTCCCCTACGAGCAGTACTTC
CASSSTGGVPYEQYF
>15|TRBV5-1|TRBJ2-5|NA|NA
TGCGCCAGCGGCGACGGCGGGACCTGGGGGGAGACCCAGTACTTC
CASGDGGTWGETQYF
>13|TRBV11-2|TRBJ1-4|NA|NA
TGTGCCAGCAGCTTGGAGGCCTGGGAAAAACTGTTTTTT
CASSLEAWEKLFF
>14|TRBV5-1|TRBJ2-7|NA|once
TGCGCCAGCGCTCTCGGGCAGGGGAACCACGAGCAGTACTTC
CASALGQGNHEQYF
>15|TRBV19|TRBJ2-1|NA|once
TGTGCCAGTAGACCAGCGGGTTTACAATACAATGAGCAGTTCTTC
CASRPAGLQYNEQFF
>20|TRBV10-3|TRBJ2-3|TRBD2|NA
TGTGCCATCAGTGAGTCGGGGGGGACTAGCGGGAGGCCGAGCACAGATACGCAGTATTTT
CAISESGGTSGRPSTDTQYF
>11|TRBV7-9|TRBJ1-1|NA|NA
TGTGCCAGCAGCTCCGCGAAACAAGCTTTCTTT
CASSSAKQAFF
>17|TRBV7-2|TRBJ1-5|NA|NA
TGTGCCAGCAGCTCCCGGGGAGGAGTTTATAGCAATCAGCCCCAGCATTTT
CASSSRGGVYSNQPQHF
>16|TRBV7-2|TRBJ1-1|TRBD1|NA
TGTGCCAGCAGCTTAGTTGGGAACAGGGGTCTCACTGAAGCTTTCTTT
CASSLVGNRGLTEAFF
>14|TRBV7-2|TRBJ2-7|TRBD1|NA
TGTGCCAGCAAACAGGGGGCTGGATTCTACGAGCAGTACTTC
CASKQGAGFYEQYF
>16|TRBV3-1/TRBV3-2|TRBJ1-5|NA|NA
TGTGCCAGCAGCACCTCACAGGGAGATAGCAATCAGCCCCAGCATTTT
CASSTSQGDSNQPQHF
>16|TRBV11-3|TRBJ2-1|TRBD1|NA
TGTGCCAGCAGCTTGGGACAGGGTGTAGGTTACAATGAGCAGTTCTTC
CASSLGQGVGYNEQFF
>15|TRBV3-1/TRBV3-2|TRBJ2-4|TRBD2|NA
TGTGCCAGCAGCCAAGGCCTAGCGGGAGAAAACATTCAGTACTTC
CASSQGLAGENIQYF
>15|TRBV29-1|TRBJ2-7|TRBD1|NA
TGCAGCGTTGAAGTCCGGGACAGGGGAACCTACGAGCAGTACTTC
CSVEVRDRGTYEQYF
>13|TRBV4-1|TRBJ1-2|TRBD1|NA
TGCGCCAGCAGCCAAGTAGACAGGGGTGGCTACACCTTC
CASSQVDRGGYTF
>14|TRBV30|TRBJ2-5|TRBD1|NA
TGTGCCTGGAGTCCAGGGACAGCACAAGAGACCCAGTACTTC
CAWSPGTAQETQYF
>13|TRBV29-1|TRBJ1-1|NA|NA
TGCAGCGTTGTTCGAGGATTCAACACTGAAGCTTTCTTT
CSVVRGFNTEAFF
>15|TRBV5-1|TRBJ2-1|TRBD2|once
TGCGCCAGCAGCTCACACACTAGCGGGAGTATTGAGCAGTTCTTC
CASSSHTSGSIEQFF
>15|TRBV14|TRBJ2-3|NA|NA
TGTGCCAGCAGCCAAGATCGGAGCGGCACAGATACGCAGTATTTT
CASSQDRSGTDTQYF
>12|TRBV28|TRBJ1-2|NA|NA
TGTGCCAGCACCCTAGATTACCATGGCTACACCTTC
CASTLDYHGYTF
>15|TRBV4-1|TRBJ1-6|TRBD1|NA
TGCGCCAGCAGCCAAGAGACAGGGGACAATTCACCCCTCCACTTT
CASSQETGDNSPLHF
>14|TRBV5-1|TRBJ1-3|NA|NA
TGCGCCAGCAGCCGCGGCAGCTCTGGAAACACCATATATTTT
CASSRGSSGNTIYF
>12|TRBV7-8|TRBJ1-1|NA|NA
TGTGCCAGCAGCCCAGCGGGCCGAATAGCTTTCTTT
CASSPAGRIAFF
>15|TRBV5-1|TRBJ1-3|NA|few
TGCGCCAGCAGCTTGGCCTCGGGCTCTGGAAACACCATATATTTT
CASSLASGSGNTIYF
>16|TRBV5-1|TRBJ2-1|TRBD1|NA
TGCGCCAGCAGCTTGGACGGGACAGGAGCCTACAATGAGCAGTTCTTC
CASSLDGTGAYNEQFF
>15|TRBV7-3|TRBJ2-1|TRBD2|few
TGTGCCAGCAGCTTCCGGGCTAGCGGGAGTAATGAGCAGTTCTTC
CASSFRASGSNEQFF
>17|TRBV4-1|TRBJ2-5|TRBD2|NA
TGCGCCAGCAGCCAAGGGGGTAGCGGGGGAATTGGAGAGACCCAGTACTTC
CASSQGGSGGIGETQYF
>16|TRBV2|TRBJ2-2|TRBD2|NA
TGTGCCAGCAGTGACACTAGCGGGGGGGCCGTCGGGGAGCTGTTTTTT
CASSDTSGGAVGELFF
>15|TRBV29-1|TRBJ2-1|TRBD1|NA
TGCAGCGTTGAGGACAGGGGGAGCTCCTACAATGAGCAGTTCTTC
CSVEDRGSSYNEQFF
>14|TRBV5-5|TRBJ1-1|NA|NA
TGTGCCAGCAGCTGGGTGGCGGGAAACACTGAAGCTTTCTTT
CASSWVAGNTEAFF
>15|TRBV2|TRBJ2-4|NA|once
TGTGCCAGCAGTGAAAGGCTAGGAGGGAAAAACATTCAGTACTTC
CASSERLGGKNIQYF
>16|TRBV23-1|TRBJ2-7|NA|NA
TGCGCCAGCAAACCACTCAGGCAGACTAGCTCCTACGAGCAGTACTTC
CASKPLRQTSSYEQYF
>13|TRBV7-6|TRBJ2-7|NA|once
TGTGCCAGCAGCTCAGGGCCCCCCTACGAGCAGTACTTC
CASSSGPPYEQYF
>13|TRBV24-1|TRBJ2-5|NA|NA
TGTGCCACCAGTGATACAGGGTACGAGACCCAGTACTTC
CATSDTGYETQYF
>14|TRBV7-2|TRBJ1-2|TRBD1|NA
TGTGCCAGCAGCCTAGGGACAGTTTACTATGGCTACACCTTC
CASSLGTVYYGYTF
>16|TRBV18|TRBJ2-1|NA|NA
TGTGCCAGCTCACCACAGACGGGAAGCTCCTACAATGAGCAGTTCTTC
CASSPQTGSSYNEQFF
>13|TRBV12-3/TRBV12-4|TRBJ1-2|NA|NA
TGTGCCAGCAGCCGAGACAGGAACTATGGCTACACCTTC
CASSRDRNYGYTF
>14|TRBV27|TRBJ2-5|NA|NA
TGTGCCAGCAGCGGACAGAATGCATTGGAGACCCAGTACTTC
CASSGQNALETQYF
>15|TRBV6-2/TRBV6-3|TRBJ2-7|TRBD2|once
TGTGCCAGCAGTTACACAGGACTAGCGGGGCGAGAGCAGTACTTC
CASSYTGLAGREQYF
>14|TRBV30|TRBJ2-7|TRBD2|NA
TGTGCCTGGAGTGTGGGACTAGCCTACCACGAGCAGTACTTC
CAWSVGLAYHEQYF
>15|TRBV7-9|TRBJ2-3|TRBD2|NA
TGTGCCAGCAGCCGCGGACTAGCGGCCACAGATACGCAGTATTTT
CASSRGLAATDTQYF
>15|TRBV5-8|TRBJ1-2|TRBD1|NA
TGTGCCAGCAGCGCGGACAGAGGGGGCATCTATGGCTACACCTTC
CASSADRGGIYGYTF
>12|TRBV19|TRBJ1-5|NA|few
TGTGCCAGTCAGCGAGTCAATCAGCCCCAGCATTTT
CASQRVNQPQHF
>16|TRBV7-6|TRBJ2-1|TRBD1|NA
TGTGCCAGCAGCTTAGATTGGGACAGGGGGCTTGGTGAGCAGTTCTTC
CASSLDWDRGLGEQFF
>14|TRBV7-9|TRBJ1-2|TRBD1|NA
TGTGCCAGCAGATCGACAGGGCTCAACTATGGCTACACCTTC
CASRSTGLNYGYTF
>16|TRBV7-2|TRBJ1-2|NA|NA
TGTGCCAGCAGCTTAAGAGGTCAGGGGCAGAACTATGGCTACACCTTC
CASSLRGQGQNYGYTF
>13|TRBV5-1|TRBJ2-7|NA|NA
TGCGCCAGCAGCTTGTCACAGGGCTACGAGCAGTACTTC
CASSLSQGYEQYF
>14|TRBV9|TRBJ1-1|NA|NA
TGTGCCAGCAGCGTAGTTTCAGAGAACACTGAAGCTTTCTTT
CASSVVSENTEAFF
>14|TRBV2|TRBJ1-5|NA|NA
TGTGCCAGCAGCCAGGCTTATAGCAATCAGCCCCAGCATTTT
CASSQAYSNQPQHF
>15|TRBV18|TRBJ2-5|NA|NA
TGTGCCAGCTCACCACCTAGACAGGTCCAAGAGACCCAGTACTTC
CASSPPRQVQETQYF
>12|TRBV28|TRBJ2-1|NA|NA
TGTGCCAGCAGTTTATCGTACAATGAGCAGTTCTTC
CASSLSYNEQFF
>15|TRBV19|TRBJ1-5|TRBD1|NA
TGTGCCAGTTCGGGACAGGCCGGTGTTAATCAGCCCCAGCATTTT
CASSGQAGVNQPQHF
>11|TRBV5-8|TRBJ1-2|NA|NA
TGTGCCAGCAGCTTCGTCCGGGACACCAACTTC
CASSFVRDTNF
>11|TRBV21-1|TRBJ2-2|NA|NA
TGTGCCAGCAGCAAACGACACAATCTGTTTTTT
CASSKRHNLFF
>16|TRBV5-4|TRBJ2-6|NA|once
TGTGCCAGCAGCCCCTTCCCAGGGTCTGGGGCCAACGTCCTGACTTTC
CASSPFPGSGANVLTF